This T cell receptor (beta chain) was profiled in a study of patients and donors after allogeneic stem cell transplantation. V was trimmed by 0 bases and J by 9 bases, leaving 9 bases between them. CDR1 is SGHVS, CDR2 FNYEAQ, per germline. There are 14 residues in the CDR3. One entry per CDR3 protein results from TCRdb running MiXCR on the RT-PCR reads. The table lists some 160,000 distinct CDR3 sequences, 24% of them singletons. This clonotype has more than one count but fewer than ten. The chain recombines TRBV7-6 with TRBJ1-6, with D perhaps matching TRBD1 (5 bases). Source material: blood, either unsorted or a sorted T cell fraction (not recorded which). This receptor was identified in a human donor who was either an allogeneic HSCT recipient or a stem cell or donor lymphocyte infusion donor (not recorded which). It is not recorded whose cells these are; they may come from a transplant donor. The CDR3 loop is CASSLAQESSPLHF. CDR3 in DNA: TGTGCCAGCAGCTTAGCACAGGAAAGTTCACCCCTCCACTTT.